What follows are 3 T cell receptor beta chains derived from one specimen sequenced in a study of OX40 agonist ivuxolimab in advanced cancers. Sequencing was performed with immunoSEQ multiplex PCR; in TCRdb, only in-frame clones are kept and a portion is missing. The sample includes around 56,000 clones, about 80% seen only once; the top ten take under 4.5%. The sequenced sample was CD4+ or CD8+ T cells sorted from blood, obtained in a trial of the OX40 agonist ivuxolimab. These receptors all come from an adult with an advanced solid tumor such as melanoma, head and neck, liver or kidney cancer.

J is TRBJ2-1 and V is TRBV5-1, with TRBD2 identical over 10 bases. The ends lost 0 bases at V and 9 bases at J; junction bases unmatched: 9. Germline CDR1 is SGHRS and CDR2 is YFSETQ. The CDR3 runs 16 residues. Here the CDR3 DNA reads TGCGCCAGCAGCTTGGATCCAGCGGGGGGGCCAGGTGAGCAGTTCTTC. This sequence encodes CASSLDPAGGPGEQFF.

This chain connects TRBV7-2 to TRBJ1-3; the match to TRBD1 covers 9 bases. Germline loops: CDR1 SGHTA, CDR2 FQGNSA. The CDR3 is 16 residues long. V lost 5 bases to trimming and J lost 4 bases; unmatched junction nucleotides: 9. This chain's CDR3 is CASSIPGQGRGNTIYF. The CDR3 nucleotides are TGTGCCAGCAGCATTCCGGGACAGGGAAGAGGAAACACCATATATTTT.

The CDR3 loop reads CASTSQTSGGRDTQYF. In DNA, the CDR3 is TGTGCCAGTACTTCTCAAACTAGCGGGGGCAGAGATACGCAGTATTTT. The V and J genes are TRBV19 and TRBJ2-3, with 11 nucleotides matching TRBD2. CDR3 length equals 16 residues. Germline CDR1 reads LNHDA; CDR2 reads SQIVND (reference sequence). The V and J ends lost 7 bases and 5 bases, in that order; junction bases with no gene match: 11.